The rows below give T cell receptor beta chains drawn from one sample of a study of blood T cells in healthy people across ages. TCRdb re-analysed the 5' RACE reads in MiXCR, keeping a single row per CDR3 protein. Seen here are roughly 2 million distinct CDR3 sequences, about 49% observed once, and the top ten hold 2.1%. Specimen: blood. These receptors came from a woman aged 40 to 49 in good health. Each CDR3 is given with its conserved first and last residue. D genes are given only for firm matches. Clone sizes are given selectively: once, few, many, or a class where the clone is expanded.

TRBJ2-5 TRBV13 TRBD2 few CASSAISREGGGTQYF TGTGCCAGCAGCGCCATATCCCGAGAAGGCGGGGGGACCCAGTACTTC
TRBJ2-3 TRBV20-1 TRBD2 few CSARAREELAPSTDTQYF TGCAGTGCTAGAGCCCGGGAGGAACTAGCGCCAAGCACAGATACGCAGTATTTT
TRBJ2-5 TRBV15 TRBD1 few CATSRVGTGGRKEQYF TGTGCCACCAGCAGAGTCGGGACAGGGGGCCGGAAAGAGCAGTACTTC
TRBJ2-5 TRBV4-1 - - CASSPEASALQETQYF TGCGCCAGCAGCCCAGAGGCTAGCGCCCTCCAAGAGACCCAGTACTTC
TRBJ1-1 TRBV7-2 TRBD1 once CASSSHRGATEAFF TGTGCCAGCAGCTCCCACAGGGGAGCCACTGAAGCTTTCTTT
TRBJ2-3 TRBV7-9 - - CASSLGAIADTQYF TGTGCCAGCAGCTTAGGTGCTATCGCAGATACGCAGTATTTT
TRBJ2-1 TRBV5-1 TRBD2 - CASSFLGTSVVRVEQFF TGCGCCAGCAGCTTTCTCGGGACTAGCGTGGTCCGCGTCGAGCAGTTCTTC
TRBJ1-2 TRBV2 - few CASSEWEGGEDYGYTF TGTGCCAGCAGTGAATGGGAGGGCGGTGAGGACTATGGCTACACCTTC
TRBJ2-3 TRBV12-3/TRBV12-4 - - CASSLGRGGVDTQYF TGTGCCAGCAGTTTAGGTAGAGGGGGAGTAGATACGCAGTATTTT
TRBJ2-3 TRBV4-2 TRBD2 - CASSQEGGVTSGGVSTDTQYF TGTGCCAGCAGCCAAGAAGGGGGAGTGACTAGCGGGGGGGTGAGCACAGATACGCAGTATTTT
TRBJ2-5 TRBV28 - many CASSSRGTQYF TGTGCCAGCAGCTCGCGAGGGACCCAGTACTTC
TRBJ2-5 TRBV7-9 - - CASSPSGLTQYF TGTGCCAGCAGCCCAAGCGGCTTGACCCAGTACTTC
TRBJ2-5 TRBV4-3 TRBD2 - CASSQDMTGGFETQYF TGCGCCAGCAGCCAAGATATGACGGGGGGATTCGAGACCCAGTACTTC
TRBJ2-7 TRBV5-1 TRBD2 - CASSLSGTSGGSWYEQYF TGCGCCAGCAGCTTGTCGGGGACTAGCGGGGGAAGTTGGTACGAGCAGTACTTC
TRBJ2-1 TRBV6-1 TRBD2 - CASSESRGLAAEQFF TGTGCCAGCAGTGAAAGCAGGGGACTAGCTGCTGAGCAGTTCTTC
TRBJ2-7 TRBV9 TRBD1 once CASRSGIGDRGRYEQYF TGTGCCAGCAGGTCGGGAATAGGTGACAGGGGGAGGTACGAGCAGTACTTC
TRBJ1-2 TRBV7-2 - - CASSVQGGNYGYTF TGTGCCAGCAGCGTCCAGGGAGGAAACTATGGCTACACCTTC
TRBJ1-2 TRBV7-2 - many CASSFRDYGYTF TGTGCCAGCAGCTTCAGGGACTATGGCTACACCTTC
TRBJ1-2 TRBV13 - - CASRPQIGQPNYGYTF TGTGCCAGCAGACCACAGATCGGACAGCCTAACTATGGCTACACCTTC
TRBJ1-2 TRBV7-9 TRBD1 - CASSLAIGGNYGYTF TGTGCCAGCAGCTTAGCTATAGGGGGCAACTATGGCTACACCTTC
TRBJ2-5 TRBV5-1 TRBD2 - CASSLAAGTSGGNQETQYF TGCGCCAGCAGCTTGGCCGCTGGGACTAGCGGGGGGAATCAAGAGACCCAGTACTTC
TRBJ2-7 TRBV6-5 TRBD1 - CASSQTGGVTYEQYF TGTGCCAGCAGCCAAACAGGGGGAGTAACCTACGAGCAGTACTTC
TRBJ2-3 TRBV7-3 - few CASSLASQGTTDTQYF TGTGCCAGCAGCTTAGCTTCACAGGGCACAACCGATACGCAGTATTTT
TRBJ2-5 TRBV7-2 - few CASSLAGFGGGTQETQYF TGTGCCAGCAGCTTAGCGGGGTTTGGGGGGGGGACACAAGAGACCCAGTACTTC
TRBJ1-2 TRBV27 - - CASSLYPQPDGYTF TGTGCCAGCAGTTTATACCCGCAGCCGGATGGCTACACCTTC
TRBJ2-4 TRBV28 TRBD1 once CASSPSGGATKNIQYF TGTGCCAGCAGTCCCTCAGGGGGCGCAACCAAAAACATTCAGTACTTC
TRBJ2-1 TRBV6-2/TRBV6-3 - once CASSPAPAGRLGQFF TGTGCCAGCAGCCCGGCCCCGGCGGGGAGATTAGGGCAGTTCTTC
TRBJ2-5 TRBV5-1 - - CASSFPVGHQETQYF TGCGCCAGCAGCTTCCCGGTGGGGCACCAAGAGACCCAGTACTTC
TRBJ2-1 TRBV12-3/TRBV12-4 TRBD2 few CASSSRLAGRGNEQFF TGTGCCAGCAGTTCCCGACTAGCGGGGAGGGGCAATGAGCAGTTCTTC
TRBJ2-3 TRBV11-2 - - CAIRASSTDTQYF TGTGCCATCAGGGCATCTAGCACAGATACGCAGTATTTT
TRBJ2-1 TRBV10-3 - - CAISDQARSYNEQFF TGTGCCATCAGTGATCAGGCCCGCTCCTACAATGAGCAGTTCTTC
TRBJ1-5 TRBV6-5 - - CASSRDLVQPQHF TGTGCCAGCAGTAGGGACTTGGTCCAGCCCCAGCATTTT
TRBJ1-4 TRBV25-1 - - CASSENWGRINEKLFF TGTGCCAGCAGTGAAAATTGGGGGCGGATTAATGAAAAACTGTTTTTT
TRBJ2-7 TRBV6-1 - few CASSEALGGDEQYF TGTGCCAGCAGTGAAGCGCTTGGGGGCGACGAGCAGTACTTC
TRBJ2-3 TRBV6-5 - - CASTSASDTQYF TGTGCCAGCACCTCCGCTTCAGATACGCAGTATTTT
TRBJ2-5 TRBV20-1 - few CSARWAAQETQYF TGCAGTGCCAGATGGGCCGCCCAAGAGACCCAGTACTTC
TRBJ1-3 TRBV25-1 - - CASSISGNTIYF TGTGCCAGCAGTATCTCTGGAAACACCATATATTTT
TRBJ2-5 TRBV20-1 - - CSAETDKQYQETQYF TGCAGTGCTGAGACAGACAAGCAGTACCAAGAGACCCAGTACTTC
TRBJ2-5 TRBV5-1 TRBD1 - CARSSQGDQETQYF TGCGCCCGCAGCTCACAGGGGGATCAAGAGACCCAGTACTTC
TRBJ2-7 TRBV7-9 TRBD1 - CASSLLGQGHEEQYF TGTGCCAGCAGCTTACTGGGACAGGGCCATGAGGAGCAGTACTTC
TRBJ2-7 TRBV10-3 - - CAIKQSSYNEQYF TGTGCCATCAAGCAAAGCTCCTACAATGAGCAGTACTTC
TRBJ1-2 TRBV6-2/TRBV6-3 TRBD1 - CASSPVLVLPGQNYGYTF TGTGCCAGCAGTCCTGTTCTCGTCTTACCGGGACAGAACTATGGCTACACCTTC
TRBJ2-1 TRBV6-6 - few CASSSPAGEQFF TGTGCCAGCAGTTCCCCCGCGGGTGAGCAGTTCTTC
TRBJ2-3 TRBV7-9 - few CASSPHTQYF TGTGCCAGCAGCCCCCATACGCAGTATTTT
TRBJ1-5 TRBV10-2 - - CASSVNQGSNQPQHF TGCGCCAGCAGTGTAAACCAAGGAAGCAATCAGCCCCAGCATTTT
TRBJ2-3 TRBV11-2 TRBD2 few CASSLLAGGPGDTQYF TGTGCCAGCAGCCTACTCGCGGGGGGTCCGGGAGATACGCAGTATTTT
TRBJ2-5 TRBV28 - - CASSLEERDPLTSTSETQYF TGTGCCAGCAGTCTAGAAGAACGGGACCCCCTCACCAGTACCTCTGAGACCCAGTACTTC